This is a list of T cell receptor beta chains from one sample in a study of PD-1 blockade in mismatch repair-deficient tumors. Using immunoSEQ multiplex PCR, the repertoire was profiled, and TCRdb retains in-frame clones only, with some absent. The sample lists some 130,000 clones; around nine tenths were seen once. Sequencing used peripheral blood, obtained approximately 73 weeks after starting pembrolizumab. All receptors derive from an adult with mismatch repair-deficient cancer. CDR3s include the opening cysteine and the closing phenylalanine or tryptophan. Fields, in order: V gene, J gene, clone size, D gene, CDR3 DNA, CDR3 protein. The D gene is left open where the match is weak. Clone size, where shown, is once, few, many, or a class for clones that have expanded.

v_gene: TRBV28; j_gene: TRBJ1-5; abundance: .; d_gene: .; CDR3nt: TGTGCCAGCAGCTCCCGGGGCAGCAACAATCAGCCCCAGCATTTT; CDR3aa: CASSSRGSNNQPQHF
v_gene: TRBV4-1; j_gene: TRBJ2-1; abundance: .; d_gene: .; CDR3nt: TGCGCCAGCAGCCAAGTAGGAGGAAGCTCCTACAATGAGCAGTTCTTC; CDR3aa: CASSQVGGSSYNEQFF
v_gene: TRBV10-2; j_gene: TRBJ1-5; abundance: .; d_gene: .; CDR3nt: TGCGCCAGCAGTGAGAGAGGGCTGGGCAATCAGCCCCAGCATTTT; CDR3aa: CASSERGLGNQPQHF
v_gene: TRBV27; j_gene: TRBJ2-7; abundance: .; d_gene: TRBD1; CDR3nt: TGTGCCAGCAGTTTTTCGGGACAGCCTGTTTACGAGCAGTACTTC; CDR3aa: CASSFSGQPVYEQYF
v_gene: TRBV7-2; j_gene: TRBJ1-1; abundance: .; d_gene: .; CDR3nt: TGTGCCAGCAGCCGCGGTCTTCACACTGAAGCTTTCTTT; CDR3aa: CASSRGLHTEAFF
v_gene: TRBV9; j_gene: TRBJ1-2; abundance: .; d_gene: .; CDR3nt: TGTGCCAGCAGCGTAGTGGAGGGCCGCTATGGCTACACCTTC; CDR3aa: CASSVVEGRYGYTF
v_gene: TRBV28; j_gene: TRBJ2-7; abundance: few; d_gene: .; CDR3nt: TGTGCCAGCAGTTTGGGACGGTACGAGCAGTACTTC; CDR3aa: CASSLGRYEQYF
v_gene: TRBV6-4; j_gene: TRBJ2-2; abundance: .; d_gene: .; CDR3nt: TGTGCCAGCAGACGACAGAACACCGGGGAGCTGTTTTTT; CDR3aa: CASRRQNTGELFF
v_gene: TRBV29-1; j_gene: TRBJ2-3; abundance: few; d_gene: TRBD2; CDR3nt: TGCAGCGTTGCCTCAGCCGGGACTAGCGGCACAGATACGCAGTATTTT; CDR3aa: CSVASAGTSGTDTQYF
v_gene: TRBV11-1; j_gene: TRBJ2-7; abundance: .; d_gene: .; CDR3nt: TGTGCCAGCAGTTATAGCGGGACAGCCTACGAGCAGTACTTC; CDR3aa: CASSYSGTAYEQYF
v_gene: TRBV6-1; j_gene: TRBJ2-2; abundance: once; d_gene: TRBD1; CDR3nt: TGTGCCAGCAGTGAGGTCCAGGGGGCTTATTACACCGGGGAGCTGTTTTTT; CDR3aa: CASSEVQGAYYTGELFF
v_gene: TRBV5-4; j_gene: TRBJ2-5; abundance: .; d_gene: .; CDR3nt: TGTGCCAGCAGCTTGGAACGGAGGGAGACCCAGTACTTC; CDR3aa: CASSLERRETQYF
v_gene: TRBV7-9; j_gene: TRBJ2-5; abundance: .; d_gene: .; CDR3nt: TGTGCCAGCAGTTCTAAAGAGACCCAGTACTTC; CDR3aa: CASSSKETQYF
v_gene: TRBV5-1; j_gene: TRBJ2-1; abundance: .; d_gene: .; CDR3nt: TGCGCCAGCAGCCTAGACTGGGATGTCAGAGAGCAGTTCTTC; CDR3aa: CASSLDWDVREQFF
v_gene: TRBV5-5; j_gene: TRBJ2-7; abundance: once; d_gene: .; CDR3nt: TGTGCCAGCAGCTTACAGCAGAGCTCCTACGAGCAGTACTTC; CDR3aa: CASSLQQSSYEQYF
v_gene: TRBV27; j_gene: TRBJ2-7; abundance: .; d_gene: .; CDR3nt: TGTGCCAGCAGTTTACAGGGAAGATCCTACGAGCAGTACTTC; CDR3aa: CASSLQGRSYEQYF
v_gene: TRBV4-2; j_gene: TRBJ2-7; abundance: .; d_gene: .; CDR3nt: TGTGCCAGCAGTCCTCCAGACAGGCCCCTACGAGAGCAGTACTTC; CDR3aa: CASSPPDRPLREQYF
v_gene: TRBV10-2; j_gene: TRBJ1-5; abundance: .; d_gene: .; CDR3nt: TGCGCCAGCAGGGGAGCGGGAGATCAGCCCCAGCATTTT; CDR3aa: CASRGAGDQPQHF
v_gene: TRBV4-3; j_gene: TRBJ2-5; abundance: .; d_gene: .; CDR3nt: TGCGCCAGCAGCCAAGATCCAGTTGGGGGAGAGACCCAGTACTTC; CDR3aa: CASSQDPVGGETQYF
v_gene: TRBV7-9; j_gene: TRBJ1-5; abundance: .; d_gene: .; CDR3nt: TGTGCCAGCAGTTCTTTGAGCCAGCCCCAGCATTTT; CDR3aa: CASSSLSQPQHF
v_gene: TRBV29-1; j_gene: TRBJ2-7; abundance: few; d_gene: .; CDR3nt: TGCAGCGTAAGGGACGGGTACGAGCAGTACTTC; CDR3aa: CSVRDGYEQYF
v_gene: TRBV6-5; j_gene: TRBJ2-1; abundance: .; d_gene: .; CDR3nt: TGTGCCAGCAGTTACCGGGGTTCTGATGAGCAGTTCTTC; CDR3aa: CASSYRGSDEQFF